A selection of T cell receptor beta chains follows, all from one sample in a study of cytomegalovirus exposure and HLA in healthy donors. The protocol was immunoSEQ multiplex PCR, while the TCRdb copy is restricted to in-frame clones and leaves out a portion. The sample contains fewer than 250,000 clones, approximately 78% of which appear only once. The sequenced material came from PBMCs. These receptors came from a man aged 30 to 45 in good health and CMV-seronegative. Each CDR3 is given with its conserved first and last residue. The D gene is left open where the match is weak. The size field is filled for only some rows; it gives once, few, many or a size class.

D: -
V: TRBV5-1
size: once
J: TRBJ1-3
DNA: TGCGCCAGCAGCTTGGCAGGAAACTCTGGAAACACCATATATTTT
CDR3: CASSLAGNSGNTIYF

D: TRBD2
V: TRBV14
size: -
J: TRBJ2-7
DNA: TGTGCCAGCAGCCAAGATCCGGGAGGCAAACCCCCCTACGAGCAGTACTTC
CDR3: CASSQDPGGKPPYEQYF

D: TRBD1
V: TRBV28
size: -
J: TRBJ1-2
DNA: TGTGCCAGCAGTTTAGGGGACAGGAGGCCTGGCTACACCTTC
CDR3: CASSLGDRRPGYTF

D: -
V: TRBV6-1
size: -
J: TRBJ2-5
DNA: TGTGCCAGCAGTCTTCAGGGACAAGAGACCCAGTACTTC
CDR3: CASSLQGQETQYF

D: -
V: TRBV13
size: -
J: TRBJ1-2
DNA: TGTGCCAGCAGCCCCGGAGGATCGCCAAGTAACTACTATGGCTACACCTTC
CDR3: CASSPGGSPSNYYGYTF

D: TRBD1
V: TRBV5-1
size: -
J: TRBJ1-2
DNA: TGCGCCAGCAGCTTGGCCCCCGAGACAGGGCGGAACTATGGCTACACCTTC
CDR3: CASSLAPETGRNYGYTF

D: -
V: TRBV28
size: -
J: TRBJ2-2
DNA: TGTGCCAGCAAGGGGACACGGCCGAACACCGGGGAGCTGTTTTTT
CDR3: CASKGTRPNTGELFF

D: TRBD2
V: TRBV4-3
size: -
J: TRBJ2-1
DNA: TGCGCCAGCAGCCAAGATGCCAGTCGAGCGGGGAATGAGCAGTTCTTC
CDR3: CASSQDASRAGNEQFF

D: TRBD2
V: TRBV28
size: -
J: TRBJ2-3
DNA: TGTGCCAGCAGTTTAGGTGGGGCGGGGGGGGCAGATACGCAGTATTTT
CDR3: CASSLGGAGGADTQYF

D: -
V: TRBV4-2
size: few
J: TRBJ2-7
DNA: TGTGCCAGCAGCCAAGTGGGTTCCTCGGGTGAGCAGTACTTC
CDR3: CASSQVGSSGEQYF

D: TRBD2
V: TRBV18
size: -
J: TRBJ2-7
DNA: TGTGCCAGCTCACCCGACGCGGGGGGCTCCTACGAGCAGTACTTC
CDR3: CASSPDAGGSYEQYF

D: TRBD2
V: TRBV28
size: few
J: TRBJ2-3
DNA: TGTGCCAGCAGTAGCCCCAGGCGGGGGGGCCGAGATACGCAGTATTTT
CDR3: CASSSPRRGGRDTQYF

D: -
V: TRBV5-4
size: -
J: TRBJ2-2
DNA: TGTGCCAGCAGCTTCGGTTACACCGGGGAGCTGTTTTTT
CDR3: CASSFGYTGELFF

D: TRBD1
V: TRBV18
size: -
J: TRBJ1-2
DNA: TGTGCCAGCTCAACTCGGACAGGTGTCGTACTGGGCTACACCTTC
CDR3: CASSTRTGVVLGYTF

D: -
V: TRBV18
size: -
J: TRBJ2-3
DNA: TGTGCCAGCTCACCCAATGGATTCAGGGTTGGCACAGATACGCAGTATTTT
CDR3: CASSPNGFRVGTDTQYF

D: TRBD2
V: TRBV5-1
size: -
J: TRBJ2-2
DNA: TGCGCCAGCACCTCCCTCCCTTCCGGGACTAGCGGGGGTAACACCGGGGAGCTGTTTTTT
CDR3: CASTSLPSGTSGGNTGELFF

D: -
V: TRBV5-1
size: once
J: TRBJ2-7
DNA: TGCGCCAGCAAAGGAGACTCTCTTCAGGAGCAGTACTTC
CDR3: CASKGDSLQEQYF

D: TRBD2
V: TRBV18
size: once
J: TRBJ2-3
DNA: TGTGCCAGCTCACCTACTAGCGGGGTAGGAGATACGCAGTATTTT
CDR3: CASSPTSGVGDTQYF

D: -
V: TRBV15
size: -
J: TRBJ2-7
DNA: TGTGCCACCAGCAGAGATCAGGGCAACGAGCAGTACTTC
CDR3: CATSRDQGNEQYF

D: -
V: TRBV27
size: -
J: TRBJ2-1
DNA: TGTGCCAGCAGTGACGGGGGTTTTGACAATGAGCAGTTCTTC
CDR3: CASSDGGFDNEQFF

D: TRBD1
V: TRBV6-5
size: -
J: TRBJ1-5
DNA: TGTGCCAGCAGGAAGACAGGGGAAGTGGGTCAGCCCCAGCATTTT
CDR3: CASRKTGEVGQPQHF

D: -
V: TRBV21-1
size: once
J: TRBJ1-5
DNA: TGTGCCAGCAGCAGTGGGTGCAGGGGACCTAGCAATCAGCCCCAGCATTTT
CDR3: CASSSGCRGPSNQPQHF

D: TRBD1
V: TRBV5-1
size: -
J: TRBJ2-5
DNA: TGCGCCAGCAGCCCCCGACAGGGAGAGACCCAGTACTTC
CDR3: CASSPRQGETQYF

D: TRBD2
V: TRBV7-3
size: -
J: TRBJ2-1
DNA: TGTGCCAGCAGCCCAACTAGCGGGGGGGCTAACAATGAGCAGTTCTTC
CDR3: CASSPTSGGANNEQFF

D: TRBD1
V: TRBV9
size: -
J: TRBJ2-5
DNA: TGTGCCAGCAGCTCGCGACAGGGGTTGGAGACCCAGTACTTC
CDR3: CASSSRQGLETQYF

D: -
V: TRBV5-1
size: -
J: TRBJ2-1
DNA: TGCGCCAGCAGCTTGGACGGAGACTTTTACAATGAGCAGTTCTTC
CDR3: CASSLDGDFYNEQFF

D: TRBD1
V: TRBV6-1
size: once
J: TRBJ2-7
DNA: TGTGCCAGCAGTGCCATAACAGGGACAGGGATTCCCTACGAGCAGTACTTC
CDR3: CASSAITGTGIPYEQYF

D: -
V: TRBV5-4
size: -
J: TRBJ2-2
DNA: TGTGCCAGCAGCTTCGCTATCCAGGGGGGGGAGCTGTTTTTT
CDR3: CASSFAIQGGELFF

D: -
V: TRBV5-4
size: -
J: TRBJ2-5
DNA: TGTGCCAGCAGCTTGGAACAGATCCAAGAGACCCAGTACTTC
CDR3: CASSLEQIQETQYF

D: TRBD1
V: TRBV27
size: -
J: TRBJ2-7
DNA: TGTGCCAGCAGTTTATTTATTCCAACCGGGACAGGAGCCTACGAGCAGTACTTC
CDR3: CASSLFIPTGTGAYEQYF

D: -
V: TRBV6-5
size: -
J: TRBJ1-2
DNA: TGTGCCAGCAGTTACCAGCAGGCCGATGGCTACACCTTC
CDR3: CASSYQQADGYTF

D: TRBD1
V: TRBV5-5
size: few
J: TRBJ1-5
DNA: TGTGCCAGCAGCTTGACAGGGGGACAGCCCCAGCATTTT
CDR3: CASSLTGGQPQHF

D: TRBD2
V: TRBV11-2
size: -
J: TRBJ2-1
DNA: TGTGCCAGCAGCCTAGCGGGACTCCCCGGAGGCGATGAGCAGTTCTTC
CDR3: CASSLAGLPGGDEQFF

D: -
V: TRBV9
size: -
J: TRBJ2-3
DNA: TGTGCCAGCAGCGTAGGGTCAGGGATGAGCACAGATACGCAGTATTTT
CDR3: CASSVGSGMSTDTQYF

D: -
V: TRBV27
size: -
J: TRBJ1-1
DNA: TGTGCCAGCAGGGGACTCGGGGGGGGGAGGACTGAAGCTTTCTTT
CDR3: CASRGLGGGRTEAFF

D: -
V: TRBV6-1
size: -
J: TRBJ2-1
DNA: TGTGCCAGCAGCGCAACCAGCTACGGGGGTGAGCAGTTCTTC
CDR3: CASSATSYGGEQFF

D: -
V: TRBV7-9
size: -
J: TRBJ1-3
DNA: TGTGCCAGCAGGGTGAGCTCTGGAAACACCATATATTTT
CDR3: CASRVSSGNTIYF

D: TRBD2
V: TRBV19
size: -
J: TRBJ2-1
DNA: TGTGCCAGTAGTATCGGCGGGGGGGCCTTTAGCTACAATGAGCAGTTCTTC
CDR3: CASSIGGGAFSYNEQFF